Given below is one TCR beta chain in context. This sample was included in a study of blood T cell repertoires in COVID-19. Looking at the study overall: Researchers got acute and convalescent COVID-19 samples from the United States, Italy and Spain.

Per the authors' pipeline: Using reference gene primer amplification, nucleated cell counts were estimated. Clones were sequenced by immunoSEQ multiplex PCR, and TCRdb holds only the in-frame ones, with some missing. Clone size and the V and J calls come from that table; the DNA yielded D and trimming. The data hold hundreds of thousands of clones, with roughly 80% observed a single time. The receptor's source is an elderly woman with acute or convalescent COVID-19. What was sequenced was peripheral blood.

DNA for the CDR3: TGTGCCAGCAGCTTAGAGGGGACAGGGTTTTGGGGCCAGCCCCAGCATTTT. Translated, it gives CASSLEGTGFWGQPQHF. This chain connects TRBV7-2 to TRBJ1-5, with 9 bases matching TRBD1. The CDR3 covers 17 residues. J lost 7 bases, V lost 1 base, and 11 bases had no gene match. The germline gives CDR1 SGHTA, CDR2 FQGNSA.